This entry features one T cell receptor (beta chain) sequence. Its antigen is as yet unknown. TCRdb itself ran the RACE reads through MiXCR, one entry per CDR3 protein. The table includes 75,000 to 90,000 distinct CDR3 sequences, about a tenth detected once. This sample stems from a study of human T cells and chemical hapten exposure. Study-level findings and limits: TCRs whose frequency exceeded 1 in 1000 remained the same following DPC sensitization.

Time point defined: patch test 1, 2 weeks after DPC sensitization. The treatment is: therapeutic diphenylcyclopropenone sensitization with weekly scalp DPC. Germline V gene sequence: CDR1 GTSNPN, CDR2 SVGIG (reference sequence). V lost 3 bases, J lost 3 bases, and 16 bases lay in between. The CDR3 spans 15 residues. Sample: whole blood, taken in connection with sensitization to the hapten diphenylcyclopropenone (DPC). The chain recombines TRBV30 with TRBJ2-3, with a tentative D call TRBD2 (6 bases). The sequence derives from a woman aged 45-65 years with alopecia areata. Some clones in this sample may be carry-over from other donors' samples. CDR3 in amino acids: CAWSPGGGGTDTQYF. In nucleotides, the CDR3 is TGTGCCTGGAGCCCCGGAGGAGGAGGGACAGATACGCAGTATTTT. The variable domain in full, completed from reference TRBV30 and TRBJ2-3, reads SQTIHQWPATLVQPVGSPLSLECTVEGTSNPNLYWYRQAAGRGLQLLFYSVGIGQISSEVPQNLSASRPQDRQFILSSKKLLLSDSGFYLCAWSPGGGGTDTQYFGPGTRLTVL.